The clone carrying this TCR beta chain has just a few counts. Its cognate antigen is unknown. Absence of ophthalmopathy progression within 18 months defined stable Graves' hyperthyroidism. Hyperthyroidism was newly diagnosed in patients aged 18 to 65 (duration under 2 months). The record originates from a study of T cells in Graves' hyperthyroidism and ophthalmopathy. Overall study findings and caveats: The model made its ophthalmopathy prediction, and onset followed a median around 6.5 months later.

Researchers amplified the TCR beta CDR3 regions from RNA transcripts. First-round RT-PCR targeting the TCR CDR3 was performed with the HTBI primer set. MiXCR, applied by TCRdb to the multiplex PCR reads, yields one record per CDR3 protein. The data contain approximately 600,000 distinct CDR3 sequences, 16% of them singletons. Trimming left V 9 bases short and J 0 bases short, with 12 bases between. The CDR3 sequence is 14 residues long. The germline V gene encodes CDR1 LNHDA and CDR2 SQIVND (reference sequence). Sequenced sample: blood. This TCR derives from a woman aged 25-40 years with Graves' hyperthyroidism. The gene calls are TRBV19 and TRBJ1-5; D remains unclear. In DNA form, the CDR3 reads TGTGCCAGCCACCAAGCGAATAGCAATCAGCCCCAGCATTTT. It is translated as CASHQANSNQPQHF.